This entry lists 25 T cell receptor beta chains sequenced from one sample in a study of cytomegalovirus exposure and HLA in healthy donors. The PCR was carried out with 60 Vbeta primers and 13 Jbeta primers. This table comes from immunoSEQ multiplex PCR, and its TCRdb copy is limited to in-frame clones, with some not included. This sample's table has about 160,000 clones. Sequenced sample: PBMCs. The source of these receptors is a woman between 45 and 65 years old in good health and CMV-seronegative.

V is TRBV6-1 and J is TRBJ1-2, with TRBD1 matching 9 bases. The V gene's germline CDR1 is MNHNS and CDR2 SASEGT. This CDR3 comprises 14 residues. V shed 6 bases, J shed 7 bases, and the junction held 9 bases outside the gene matches. The CDR3 DNA follows: TGTGCCAGCAGACTACAGGGGGCCTCTCCTGGCTACACCTTC. Translation gives CASRLQGASPGYTF.

The chain carries TRBV6-5 and TRBJ2-5; the D is unclear. CDR1 is MNHEY, CDR2 SVGAGI, per germline. This CDR3 comprises 14 residues. Trimming removed 0 bases at V and 4 bases at J, with 9 bases between. In nucleotides, the CDR3 is TGTGCCAGCAGTTACTCGTTTACGGTAGAGACCCAGTACTTC. This translates into CASSYSFTVETQYF.

The chain is built from TRBV11-2 and TRBJ2-7, with 15 bases fitting TRBD2. This CDR3 contains 16 residues. The germline V gene has CDR1 SGHAT and CDR2 FQNNGV. With V trimmed by 5 bases and J by 3 bases, 5 bases remained unmatched. The CDR3 region is CASSPGLAGGLYEQYF. CDR3 nucleotide sequence: TGTGCCAGCAGCCCGGGACTAGCGGGAGGACTCTACGAGCAGTACTTC.

The chain links TRBV6-1 to TRBJ1-5; D call uncertain. The CDR3 runs 15 residues. CDR1 is MNHNS and CDR2 is SASEGT in the germline V gene. The V end was cut by 3 bases, the J end by 0 bases, with 9 bases between. CDR3 in DNA: TGTGCCAGCAGTGAGCAAACTTATAGCAATCAGCCCCAGCATTTT. Protein product: CASSEQTYSNQPQHF.

J is TRBJ2-5 and V is TRBV9, with D possibly matching TRBD2 (5 bases). Germline lookup yields CDR1 SGDLS and CDR2 YYNGEE. The length of the CDR3 is 11 residues. V lost 4 bases, J lost 5 bases, and 6 bases lay in between. The DNA of the CDR3 is TGTGCCAGCAGCTCGGGGGAGACCCAGTACTTC. Protein sequence: CASSSGETQYF.

Notes on this clone: The junction shows a germline mismatch at one end, possibly a read error. The genes are TRBV7-7 and TRBJ2-3; TRBD1 agrees at 9 bases. CDR1 is SSHAT and CDR2 is FNYEAQ in the germline V gene (reference sequence). The CDR3 has 14 amino acids. CDR3 sequence (DNA): TGTGCTAGCAGCTCCCAGGGACAGGGAGGGCCGCAGTATTTT. This encodes CASSSQGQGGPQYF.

The rearrangement joins TRBV2 to TRBJ1-1; 8 bases align to TRBD1. The CDR3 has 14 residues. Per germline, CDR1 SNHLY and CDR2 FYNNEI. V shed 3 bases and J 6 bases; nucleotides not matched to a gene: 6. The CDR3 reads CASSDQGARSEAFF. CDR3 nucleotides: TGTGCCAGCAGTGACCAGGGGGCTAGGTCTGAAGCTTTCTTT.

The chain combines TRBV25-1 with TRBJ2-5; a weak D match, TRBD2 (7 bases). Per the germline V gene, CDR1 is MGHDK and CDR2 is SYGVNS. The V gene lost 1 base and the J gene lost 5 bases, with 14 bases spanning the gap. The CDR3 spans 15 residues. The CDR3 here is CASSESGRGLETQYF. CDR3 nucleotides: TGTGCCAGCAGTGAATCAGGGAGGGGGTTGGAGACCCAGTACTTC.

The chain combines TRBV9 with TRBJ2-2, with D maybe TRBD2 (6 bases). The CDR3 has 14 amino acids. The germline CDR1 and CDR2 sequences are SGDLS and YYNGEE. V was shortened by 3 bases and J by 5 bases, with 11 bases between the two germline ends. CDR3 nucleotide sequence: TGTGCCAGCAGCGACCTGCGGGGTACCGGGGAGCTGTTTTTT. Protein product: CASSDLRGTGELFF.

CDR3 in amino acids: CASSQTGQGAYGYTF. The CDR3 nucleotides read TGTGCCAGCAGCCAAACCGGACAGGGCGCCTATGGCTACACCTTC. The rearrangement uses TRBV7-8 and TRBJ1-2; TRBD1 matches 8 bases. This CDR3 is 15 amino acids long. Germline lookup yields CDR1 SGHVS and CDR2 FQNEAQ. V lost 5 bases to trimming and J lost 4 bases; unmatched junction nucleotides: 9.

The V and J genes are TRBV11-3 and TRBJ2-3, with 11 nucleotides matching TRBD1. Germline V gives CDR1 SGHNT, CDR2 YENEEA. The CDR3 loop spans 14 amino acids. Unmatched junction bases numbered 3, after V lost 5 bases and J lost 5 bases. CDR3 in amino acids: CASSMGQGEDTQYF. The CDR3 coding sequence is TGTGCCAGCAGCATGGGACAGGGGGAAGATACGCAGTATTTT.

The J gene is TRBJ1-2, the V gene TRBV29-1; maybe TRBD1 (5 bases). The V and J ends lost 7 bases and 6 bases respectively, with 12 bases between them. CDR3 length: 11 residues. Per germline, CDR1 SQVTM and CDR2 ANQGSEA. CDR3 sequence: CSAGGSDGYTF. The DNA of the CDR3 is TGCAGCGCGGGGGGTTCGGATGGCTACACCTTC. Filled out from reference TRBV29-1 and TRBJ1-2, the complete variable domain reads SAVISQKPSRDICQRGTSLTIQCQVDSQVTMMFWYRQQPGQSLTLIATANQGSEATYESGFVIDKFPISRPNLTFSTLTVSNMSPEDSSIYLCSAGGSDGYTFGSGTRLTVV.

The chain employs TRBV5-6 and TRBJ1-1, with D possibly being TRBD1 (5 bases). The CDR3 runs 15 residues. The germline V gene has CDR1 SGHDT and CDR2 YYEEEE. V was shortened by 1 base and J by 4 bases, with 14 bases between the two germline ends. CDR3 nucleotide sequence: TGTGCCAGCAGCTTGATAGGGTCGGGGGGCACTGAAGCTTTCTTT. Translating it yields CASSLIGSGGTEAFF.

The chain carries TRBV5-1 and TRBJ2-1; 10 positions match TRBD2. Germline V gives CDR1 SGHRS, CDR2 YFSETQ. The CDR3 runs to 15 residues. Losses at the gene ends were 4 bases for V and 5 bases for J; bases not matched to a gene: 6. CDR3 in amino acids: CASSAGTSADNEQFF. CDR3 DNA: TGCGCCAGCAGCGCCGGGACTAGCGCTGACAATGAGCAGTTCTTC.

The chain joins TRBV2 to TRBJ2-1; 8 bases agree with TRBD2. Trimming at V came to 7 bases and at J to 4 bases, leaving 3 bases not matched to a gene. The germline CDR1 and CDR2 sequences are SNHLY and FYNNEI. The CDR3 length is 13 residues. Here the CDR3 reads CASKTSGYNEQFF. The CDR3 bases are TGTGCCAGCAAAACTAGCGGTTACAATGAGCAGTTCTTC.

V is TRBV6-5 and J is TRBJ1-4; D unclear. This CDR3 contains 13 residues. Per the germline V gene, CDR1 is MNHEY and CDR2 is SVGAGI. With 5 bases removed from V and 8 bases from J, the gap between germline ends came to 12 bases. CDR3 in amino acids: CASSQIRGEKLFF. The CDR3 coding sequence is TGTGCCAGCAGTCAAATTAGAGGCGAAAAACTGTTTTTT.

V usage is TRBV7-9 and J usage is TRBJ1-3; D remains ambiguous. V was pared by 1 base and J by 0 bases, with 10 bases between. There are 16 residues in the CDR3. CDR1 and CDR2 from the germline V gene are SEHNR and FQNEAQ (reference sequence). CDR3: CASSLDPPSSGNTIYF. CDR3 nucleotides: TGTGCCAGCAGCTTAGATCCGCCTAGCTCTGGAAACACCATATATTTT.

The V call is TRBV7-8, the J call TRBJ2-7; no clear D gene. Germline V gene sequence: CDR1 SGHVS, CDR2 FQNEAQ. The CDR3 loop spans 14 amino acids. V lost 2 bases and J lost 1, with 9 bases in between. The CDR3 region has the DNA TGTGCCAGCAGCTTAATTAGCAATTCCTACGAGCAGTACTTC. Its protein is CASSLISNSYEQYF. Looking up the rest from reference TRBV7-8 and TRBJ2-7 gives the full variable domain: GAGVSQSPRYKVAKRGQDVALRCDPISGHVSLFWYQQALGQGPEFLTYFQNEAQLDKSGLPSDRFFAERPEGSVSTLKIQRTQQEDSAVYLCASSLISNSYEQYFGPGTRLTVT.

The CDR3 sequence is CASGEQGTTFF. In DNA form, the CDR3 reads TGTGCCAGCGGAGAACAGGGTACAACTTTCTTT. The chain joins TRBV6-1 to TRBJ1-1; perhaps TRBD1 as D (6 bases). Germline V lookup: CDR1 MNHNS, CDR2 SASEGT. The CDR3 extends over 11 amino acids. V was clipped by 8 bases and J by 12 bases, with 16 bases between them.

This chain links TRBV5-1 with TRBJ1-1; D ambiguous. The length of the CDR3 is 13 residues. Trimming shortened V by 5 bases and J by 2 bases, and 10 bases separated the two germline ends. The germline CDR1 and CDR2 sequences are SGHRS and YFSETQ. The CDR3 spells CASRISLNTEAFF. CDR3 sequence (DNA): TGCGCCAGCAGAATCTCCCTAAACACTGAAGCTTTCTTT.

The V call is TRBV19, the J call TRBJ2-7, with 8 bases identical to TRBD1. J lost 4 bases, V lost 4 bases, and 6 bases had no gene match. Germline-derived CDR1 and CDR2 are LNHDA and SQIVND (reference sequence). The CDR3 totals 14 residues. Here the CDR3 DNA reads TGTGCCAGTAGTACGCAGGGGGCGAGTTACGAGCAGTACTTC. Amino acid sequence: CASSTQGASYEQYF.

CDR3 loop: CASSLQAGYNSPLHF. In nucleotides, the CDR3 is TGTGCCAGCAGCTTACAGGCAGGGTATAATTCACCCCTCCACTTT. The rearrangement joins TRBV7-9 to TRBJ1-6; D possibly corresponds to TRBD1 (5 bases). V lost 2 bases, J lost 4 bases, and 9 bases lay in between. The CDR3 runs 15 residues. Germline loops: CDR1 SEHNR, CDR2 FQNEAQ (reference sequence).

CDR3: CASSVSTGTEQYF. CDR3 in DNA: TGTGCCAGCAGCGTATCAACAGGGACCGAGCAGTACTTC. This chain connects TRBV9 to TRBJ2-7, with D perhaps TRBD1 (6 bases). From germline, CDR1 is SGDLS and CDR2 YYNGEE. Deletions cut 1 base from V and 6 bases from J, with 11 bases between. The CDR3 spans 13 residues.

The genes are TRBV19 and TRBJ1-6, with D perhaps TRBD1 (5 bases). With 3 bases removed from V and 10 bases from J, the gap between germline ends came to 16 bases. This CDR3 has 15 amino acids. CDR1 is LNHDA and CDR2 is SQIVND in the germline V gene (reference sequence). The CDR3 bases are TGTGCCAGTAGTATCGGAGTCAGGGTTCAATCACCCCTCCACTTT. Encoded protein: CASSIGVRVQSPLHF.

V is TRBV28 and J is TRBJ1-1; D may be TRBD1 (5 bases). The CDR3 is 13 residues long. Trimming removed 1 base from V and 4 bases from J, with 7 bases in between. Germline assignment: CDR1 MDHEN and CDR2 SYDVKM. This chain's CDR3 is CASSLFRATEAFF. The CDR3 DNA reads as TGTGCCAGCAGTTTATTCAGGGCCACTGAAGCTTTCTTT.